Presented here are 27 T cell receptor beta chains from one specimen sequenced in a study of T cells after yellow fever vaccination. MiXCR, run by TCRdb on the 5' RACE reads, gives a single entry per CDR3 protein. The sample records fewer than 350,000 distinct CDR3 sequences, roughly 8.7% being singletons. The input for sequencing was PBMCs, taken on the day of the first yellow fever vaccination. All receptors derive from a man younger than 30 who received the YFV17D yellow fever vaccine.

This clonotype has a handful of counts. This chain uses TRBV14 with TRBJ2-5; 7 positions agree with TRBD1. The CDR3 is 15 residues long. Germline CDR1 SGHDN, CDR2 FVKESK. V lost 0 bases, J lost 3 bases, and 4 bases stayed unmatched. The CDR3 sequence is CASSQEPDREETQYF. The CDR3 DNA is TGTGCCAGCAGCCAAGAACCCGACAGGGAAGAGACCCAGTACTTC.

The sample holds a few counts of this clonotype. CDR3 nucleotides: TGTGCCAGCAGTTTCAAAGGCGGGGGTATCTACGAGCAGTACTTC. This sequence encodes CASSFKGGGIYEQYF. The chain employs TRBV12-3 or TRBV12-4 and TRBJ2-7; 7 bases fit TRBD2. J was trimmed by 3 bases and V by 3 bases; bases with no gene match: 8. This CDR3 comprises 15 residues.

In this sample, this clonotype turned up a few times. This chain connects TRBV20-1 to TRBJ2-7; 8 bases are shared with TRBD2. This CDR3 spans 17 amino acids. Losses at the gene ends were 0 bases for V and 3 bases for J; bases not matched to a gene: 13. The germline V gene has CDR1 DFQATT and CDR2 SNEGSKA (reference sequence). CDR3 region: CSARDLEGGTRGYEQYV. CDR3 sequence (DNA): TGCAGTGCTAGAGATCTGGAAGGCGGGACTAGGGGCTACGAGCAGTACGTC.

This clonotype has only a few counts. The chain joins TRBV4-1 to TRBJ2-1, with TRBD2 as a possible D gene (5 bases). The V and J ends lost 3 bases and 1 base respectively, with 16 bases between them. The V gene's germline CDR1 is MGHRA and CDR2 YSYEKL. The CDR3 extends over 17 amino acids. As DNA, the CDR3 is TGCGCCAGCAGCCACAAACCCGGGATTACATCCTACAATGAGCAGTTCTTC. It encodes CASSHKPGITSYNEQFF.

V and J are TRBV20-1 and TRBJ2-4, with D perhaps TRBD1 (6 bases). CDR1 and CDR2 from the germline V gene are DFQATT and SNEGSKA (reference sequence). This CDR3 region has 13 residues. V lost 4 bases and J lost 7, with 14 bases in between. Written as DNA, the CDR3 is TGCAGTGCTACCCAGGGGCGTCCCAACATTCAGTACTTC. Its translation: CSATQGRPNIQYF.

The rearrangement links TRBV6-1 to TRBJ2-7; weak D call: TRBD2 (7 bases). This CDR3 has 14 amino acids. Germline CDR1 and CDR2: MNHNS and SASEGT. Trimming took 5 bases from V and 3 from J, leaving 14 bases between them. CDR3 amino acids: CASSMGGAGYEQYF. CDR3 nucleotides: TGTGCCAGCAGTATGGGGGGGGCTGGCTACGAGCAGTACTTC.

The chain links TRBV9 to TRBJ2-4; maybe TRBD1 (5 bases). The CDR3 is 15 residues long. The germline CDR1 and CDR2 sequences are SGDLS and YYNGEE. V lost 4 bases and J lost 3, with 14 bases in between. The CDR3 loop is CASSPLGAVKNIQYF. The CDR3 DNA reads TGTGCCAGCAGCCCTCTTGGGGCAGTCAAAAACATTCAGTACTTC.

The chain links TRBV28 to TRBJ2-7, with D perhaps matching TRBD1 (8 bases). Per germline, CDR1 MDHEN and CDR2 SYDVKM. The CDR3 extends over 15 amino acids. The V end lost 4 bases, the J end lost 11 bases, and 24 bases lay between the germline ends. CDR3: CASSSPGQGGSGEYF. DNA for the CDR3: TGTGCCAGCAGTTCACCCGGACAGGGAGGGAGTGGGGAGTACTTC. Drawing the rest from reference TRBV28 and TRBJ2-7, the complete variable domain is DVKVTQSSRYLVKRTGEKVFLECVQDMDHENMFWYRQDPGLGLRLIYFSYDVKMKEKGDIPEGYSVSREKKERFSLILESASTNQTSMYLCASSSPGQGGSGEYFGPGTRLTVT.

Only one count was recorded for this clonotype. This may be a read error: a much more frequent sequence differs by one nucleotide. CDR3 residues: CASSLGAGDMQYF. Written as DNA, the CDR3 is TGCGCCAGCAGCTTGGGAGCAGGGGATATGCAGTATTTT. The chain carries TRBV5-1 and TRBJ2-3, with D perhaps matching TRBD1 (6 bases). Germline values: CDR1 SGHRS, CDR2 YFSETQ. The CDR3 covers 13 residues.

This clonotype was detected a few times. J is TRBJ1-1 and V is TRBV6-5, with D possibly TRBD1 on 5 matching bases. The CDR3 totals 16 residues. Germline CDR1 is MNHEY and CDR2 is SVGAGI. Trimming left V 0 bases short and J 4 bases short, with 15 bases between. CDR3 bases: TGTGCCAGCAGTTACTCGAGGGCAGGGCCGCGCACTGAAGCTTTCTTT. Translated: CASSYSRAGPRTEAFF.

This sequence joins TRBV10-3 and TRBJ2-3, with 13 bases fitting TRBD2. V shed 6 bases and J 0 bases; nucleotides not matched to a gene: 9. In germline, CDR1 is ENHRY, CDR2 SYGVKD. This CDR3 contains 18 residues. CDR3 in DNA: TGTGCCATCAGCCCCACTAGCGGGGGGGCCCCTAGCACAGATACGCAGTATTTT. Translated, it gives CAISPTSGGAPSTDTQYF.

This clonotype was found a few times. The rearrangement uses TRBV5-1 and TRBJ2-5; tentatively, D is TRBD2 (7 bases). Germline assignment: CDR1 SGHRS and CDR2 YFSETQ. Deletions cut 2 bases from V and 3 bases from J, with 14 bases between. The CDR3 covers 15 residues. Here the CDR3 reads CASSLFGGPEETQYF. The CDR3 DNA sequence: TGCGCCAGCAGCTTATTCGGGGGGCCAGAAGAGACCCAGTACTTC.

At least ten counts were recorded for this clonotype. This CDR3 reads CASSFRSPVYNSPLHF. In nucleotides, the CDR3 is TGTGCCAGCAGTTTCCGAAGCCCGGTCTATAATTCACCCCTCCACTTT. The gene calls are TRBV12-3 or TRBV12-4 and TRBJ1-6; D gene uncertain. This CDR3 region has 16 residues. With 3 bases removed from V and 3 bases from J, the gap between germline ends came to 12 bases.

This clonotype has ten or more counts. This rearrangement joins TRBV7-3 to TRBJ2-3, with 8 positions matching TRBD2. Trimming cost V 5 bases and J 4 bases; bases outside gene matches: 11. The CDR3 is 16 amino acids. Germline CDR1 is SGHTA and CDR2 is FQGTGA. The CDR3 bases are TGTGCCAGCAGCGACCCTAAAGCGGGGGTCGCAGATACGCAGTATTTT. It yields the protein CASSDPKAGVADTQYF.

This clonotype was counted a few times. CDR3 in amino acids: CASSLDPFYTQYF. The CDR3, as DNA: TGTGCCAGCAGCCTCGACCCGTTTTATACGCAGTATTTT. This chain joins TRBV7-8 and TRBJ2-3; D ambiguous. The ends were cut back, 5 bases at V and 7 bases at J, with 13 bases in the middle. Germline V gene sequence: CDR1 SGHVS, CDR2 FQNEAQ. The CDR3 runs 13 residues.

This clonotype was recorded a few times. The rearrangement links TRBV15 to TRBJ2-7; 7 nucleotides align to TRBD2. With V trimmed by 9 bases and J by 2 bases, 7 bases remained unmatched. The CDR3 consists of 13 residues. The germline gives CDR1 LNHNV, CDR2 YYDKDF (reference sequence). The CDR3 DNA is TGTGCCACGGGCGGGGGTTCCCCCTACGAGCAGTACTTC. Translating gives CATGGGSPYEQYF.

The rearrangement joins TRBV5-1 to TRBJ1-1; D is uncertain. V lost 2 bases to trimming and J lost 2 bases, with 16 bases between them. The CDR3 sequence is 16 residues long. Germline-derived CDR1 and CDR2 are SGHRS and YFSETQ. In DNA form, the CDR3 reads TGCGCCAGCAGCTTATCTACGTTTGGGAGTAACACTGAAGCTTTCTTT. Residues: CASSLSTFGSNTEAFF.

This clonotype was detected a few times. The chain is built from TRBV13 and TRBJ1-6; 8 positions match TRBD1. The ends lost 5 bases at V and 6 bases at J; junction bases unmatched: 6. This CDR3 has 15 amino acids. Germline loops: CDR1 PRHDT, CDR2 FYEKMQ (reference sequence). CDR3 bases: TGTGCCAGCAGCAAAGGACAGGGTCCTAATTCACCCCTCCACTTT. Translation: CASSKGQGPNSPLHF.

The chain employs TRBV6-5 and TRBJ1-2, with D possibly being TRBD1 (5 bases). CDR3 length: 16 residues. CDR1 is MNHEY, CDR2 SVGAGI, per germline. V lost 0 bases and J lost 2, with 13 bases in between. The chain's CDR3 is CASSYSLMGQNYGYTF. The CDR3 DNA is TGTGCCAGCAGTTACTCCCTGATGGGGCAGAACTATGGCTACACCTTC.

V usage is TRBV18 and J usage is TRBJ1-1, with a weak D call TRBD1 (6 bases). Germline lookup yields CDR1 KGHSH and CDR2 LQKENI. The CDR3 sequence is 19 residues long. V lost 0 bases, J lost 7 bases, and 27 bases lay in between. The CDR3 is CASSPPLVYREWGDYEAFF. CDR3 DNA: TGTGCCAGCTCACCACCGTTGGTTTACAGGGAGTGGGGGGATTATGAAGCTTTCTTT.

This clonotype was detected many times. The chain uses TRBV20-1 and TRBJ2-7, with D hard to call. Trimming removed 7 bases from V and 0 bases from J, with 10 bases in between. CDR1 and CDR2 from the germline V gene are DFQATT and SNEGSKA (reference sequence). The CDR3 covers 12 residues. The CDR3 loop is CSVEDLSYEQYF. The CDR3 DNA sequence: TGCAGTGTTGAGGATCTCTCCTACGAGCAGTACTTC.

This chain joins TRBV7-3 and TRBJ2-3, with 11 bases lining up with TRBD2. Germline lookup yields CDR1 SGHTA and CDR2 FQGTGA. After removal of 1 base from V and 2 bases from J, the junction contained 2 bases not matched to a gene. This CDR3 comprises 16 residues. As DNA, the CDR3 is TGTGCCAGCAGCTTAAGACTAGCGGGGAACACAGATACGCAGTATTTT. It encodes CASSLRLAGNTDTQYF.

The sample holds a few counts of this clonotype. The CDR3 DNA reads as TGTGCCAGCAGTACCCACATTACAGGGGGCGCCTACAATGAGCAGTTCTTC. Translating it yields CASSTHITGGAYNEQFF. V gene TRBV6-1 combines with J gene TRBJ2-1, with TRBD1 identical over 9 bases. V dropped 5 bases and J dropped 2; count of bases not matched to a gene: 10. Germline V CDR1 and CDR2: MNHNS, SASEGT. The CDR3 is made up of 17 amino acids.

This clonotype showed up just a few times. V is TRBV20-1 and J is TRBJ2-1; 9 positions agree with TRBD1. Germline CDR1 and CDR2: DFQATT and SNEGSKA (reference sequence). This CDR3 has 12 amino acids. The V gene end was trimmed by 7 bases and the J gene end by 9 bases; junction bases not matched to a gene: 7. DNA for the CDR3: TGCAGTGGGAACAGGGGGCGCGGTGAGCAGTTCTTC. Translation gives CSGNRGRGEQFF.

V and J are TRBV7-9 and TRBJ1-5, with D perhaps TRBD1 (6 bases). This CDR3 has 14 residues. Germline V gene data show CDR1 as SEHNR and CDR2 as FQNEAQ (reference sequence). Trimming took 5 bases from V and 6 from J, leaving 14 bases between them. CDR3 coding DNA: TGTGCCAGCAGCCCGGAGGGGGTACTTCAGCCCCAGCATTTT. Its protein is CASSPEGVLQPQHF.

The chain carries TRBV7-9 and TRBJ2-3; possibly TRBD1 or TRBD2 for D (5 bases each). Between the trimmed V and J ends, which lost 5 bases and 1 base, there was a span of 13 bases. CDR1 is SEHNR, CDR2 FQNEAQ, per germline (reference sequence). The CDR3 consists of 15 residues. The CDR3 nucleotides are TGTGCCAGCAGCCCGGATTGGGGACGCACAGATACGCAGTATTTT. Its translation is CASSPDWGRTDTQYF.

The rearrangement joins TRBV12-3 or TRBV12-4 to TRBJ2-5; no reliable D call. V was cut by 7 bases and J by 7 bases, with 10 bases left in between. The CDR3 totals 11 residues. The CDR3 DNA reads as TGTGCCAGCACCTTAGGGTGGACCCAGTACTTC. Translating gives CASTLGWTQYF.